Listed below are T cell receptor beta chains from one sample, sequenced in a study of T cell repertoires in cytomegalovirus infection. TCRdb independently ran MiXCR on the reads; one entry per CDR3 protein. Of some 940,000 distinct CDR3 sequences listed, roughly 30% were seen once; the top ten hold over 12%. These receptors have no known antigen. The sample was cultured CD8+ T cells from PBMCs, taken from culture after CMV antigen stimulation. These receptors came from a human donor in good health (CMV status not recorded). Some clones in this sample may be carry-over from other donors' samples. CDR3s include the opening cysteine and the closing phenylalanine or tryptophan. A D gene is named only where the DNA matches it firmly. Rows may omit the clone size; those that give it use once, few, many or a size class.

many,TRBJ2-3,TRBD2,TRBV11-2,CASSLDPSSGDTDTQYF,TGTGCCAGCAGCTTAGATCCCTCTAGCGGGGACACAGATACGCAGTATTTT
few,TRBJ2-2,.,TRBV19,CASSILTDLAGELFF,TGTGCCAGTAGTATTTTGACGGACTTAGCCGGGGAGCTGTTTTTT
few,TRBJ2-5,TRBD2,TRBV10-3,CAISETLAGRKTQYF,TGTGCCATCAGTGAGACACTAGCGGGGAGGAAGACCCAGTACTTC
many,TRBJ1-2,.,TRBV6-1,CASTPGVREGYTF,TGTGCCAGCACTCCAGGGGTGAGAGAGGGCTACACCTTC
few,TRBJ1-5,.,TRBV6-1,CASSETLSINQPQHF,TGTGCCAGCAGTGAAACCCTCAGTATTAATCAGCCCCAGCATTTT
few,TRBJ1-6,.,TRBV10-3,CAIRATEYNSPLHF,TGTGCCATCAGGGCGACGGAATATAATTCACCCCTCCACTTT
few,TRBJ2-4,.,TRBV7-9,CASSPPHGKNIQYF,TGTGCCAGCAGCCCCCCCCACGGAAAAAACATTCAGTACTTC
.,TRBJ1-1,.,TRBV7-8,CASSPGRITHTEAFF,TGTGCCAGCAGCCCGGGCCGAATCACCCACACTGAAGCTTTCTTT
many,TRBJ1-3,TRBD1,TRBV7-2,CASSHGTAGNTIYF,TGTGCCAGCAGCCACGGGACAGCAGGAAACACCATATATTTT
few,TRBJ1-1,.,TRBV28,CASSFLPGTEAFF,TGTGCCAGCAGTTTTTTGCCGGGCACTGAAGCTTTCTTT